The 30 T cell receptor beta chains below all came from one sample that was sequenced in a study of shared clonotypes between healthy human individuals. As defined, naive CD8 cells were CD45RO-negative and positively selected for CCR7, with terminally differentiated effector memory CD45RA+ cells excluded. Assay used: immunoSEQ multiplex PCR; TCRdb lists only in-frame clones, some missing. The sample gives about 2.1 million clones, under 95% of which show up once; roughly 1.8% is in the top ten. The sample comprised naive CD8+ T cells from PBMCs. These receptors all stem from a man aged 18 to 30 in good health. Some clones in this sample may be carry-over from other donors' samples.

Concerning this clone itself: A junction end diverges from the germline sequence, so it may reflect a read error. The V call is TRBV11-2, the J call TRBJ2-5, with D unclear. Looked up from germline, CDR1 is SGHAT and CDR2 is FQNNGV. This CDR3 is 14 amino acids long. The CDR3 nucleotides are TGTGCCAGCGGCTTCATGGGCGGTCAAGAGACCCAGTACTTC. Protein product: CASGFMGGQETQYF.

Only one count was recorded for this clone. This sequence joins TRBV28 and TRBJ1-5; perhaps TRBD1 as D (5 bases). The CDR3 runs to 15 residues. Germline V gene sequence: CDR1 MDHEN, CDR2 SYDVKM. V was clipped by 6 bases and J by 0 bases, with 12 bases between them. Here the CDR3 DNA reads TGTGCCAGCAGACCTAGACAGAATAGCAATCAGCCCCAGCATTTT. As protein: CASRPRQNSNQPQHF.

The CDR3 DNA is TGTGCCAGCAGGGACCTGGGACAGATCCGTAACTATGGCTACACCTTC. Translation gives CASRDLGQIRNYGYTF. The chain employs TRBV2 and TRBJ1-2; TRBD1 agrees at 7 bases. Germline V gene data show CDR1 as SNHLY and CDR2 as FYNNEI. The CDR3 totals 16 residues. V dropped 6 bases and J dropped 1; count of bases not matched to a gene: 11.

About this clone: A single base separates this from a much larger clone, so it may be a read error. The CDR3 spells CASSFDREPYEQYF. CDR3 DNA: TGTGCCAGCAGCTTCGACAGGGAACCCTACGAGCAGTACTTC. V and J are TRBV7-9 and TRBJ2-7, with TRBD1 matching 7 bases. V lost 3 bases and J lost 2; bases outside the gene matches: 4. In germline, CDR1 is SEHNR, CDR2 FQNEAQ (reference sequence). The CDR3 length is 14 residues.

V is TRBV6-1 and J is TRBJ1-1, with D uncertain. Deletions cut 1 base from V and 0 bases from J, with 12 bases between. Germline CDR1 and CDR2: MNHNS and SASEGT. CDR3 length: 16 residues. The CDR3 DNA reads as TGTGCCAGCAGTGAAGGGGTGGGCCCCATGAACACTGAAGCTTTCTTT. Translated: CASSEGVGPMNTEAFF.

The gene calls are TRBV5-6 and TRBJ2-1; D is possibly TRBD2 (5 bases). Germline-derived CDR1 and CDR2 are SGHDT and YYEEEE. The CDR3 is 12 residues long. V lost 6 bases to trimming and J lost 4 bases, with 8 bases between them. The chain's CDR3 is CASTRGYNEQFF. Here the CDR3 DNA reads TGTGCCAGCACCCGGGGTTACAATGAGCAGTTCTTC.

The rearrangement joins TRBV7-9 to TRBJ2-7; D is unresolved. The CDR3 totals 12 residues. Trimming pared 5 bases from V and 4 bases from J, leaving 9 bases between. Germline lookup yields CDR1 SEHNR and CDR2 FQNEAQ (reference sequence). CDR3 in DNA: TGTGCCAGCAGCAAAGAACAATACGAGCAGTACTTC. It translates to CASSKEQYEQYF.

Regarding this clone: This CDR3 is also generated by other DNA sequences in the sample. This chain connects TRBV27 to TRBJ1-2, with a tentative D call TRBD1 (5 bases). Deletions cut 3 bases from V and 2 bases from J, with 7 bases between. The germline V gene encodes CDR1 MNHEY and CDR2 SMNVEV (reference sequence). The CDR3 contains 13 residues. CDR3 coding DNA: TGTGCCAGCAGTTTCACAGGAAACTATGGCTACACCTTC. Its protein is CASSFTGNYGYTF.

The chain recombines TRBV6-6 with TRBJ1-2; D ambiguous. Germline loops: CDR1 MNHNY, CDR2 SVGAGI (reference sequence). The CDR3 has 14 amino acids. The V end lost 4 bases, the J end lost 4 bases, and 13 bases lay between the germline ends. CDR3 protein: CASSSKSWVYGYTF. CDR3 coding DNA: TGTGCCAGCAGTTCGAAGTCATGGGTCTATGGCTACACCTTC.

V and J are TRBV9 and TRBJ1-5; a weak D match, TRBD1 (6 bases). Per the germline V gene, CDR1 is SGDLS and CDR2 is YYNGEE. V lost 4 bases to trimming and J lost 6 bases, with 11 bases between them. CDR3 size: 13 residues. DNA for the CDR3: TGTGCCAGCAGCATGGGGGCTCGTCAGCCCCAGCATTTT. As protein: CASSMGARQPQHF.

The chain has TRBV9 and TRBJ2-7, with 9 positions matching TRBD2. The CDR3 extends over 15 amino acids. The V gene end was trimmed by 0 bases and the J gene end by 1 base; junction bases not matched to a gene: 2. Germline loops: CDR1 SGDLS, CDR2 YYNGEE. This CDR3 is CASSVGLAESYEQYF. In nucleotides, the CDR3 is TGTGCCAGCAGCGTAGGACTAGCGGAATCCTACGAGCAGTACTTC.

The genes are TRBV7-2 and TRBJ1-5; D not resolved. Trimming pared 2 bases from V and 0 bases from J, leaving 8 bases between. The CDR3 loop spans 15 amino acids. In germline, CDR1 is SGHTA, CDR2 FQGNSA. CDR3 sequence: CASSLLSGSNQPQHF. The DNA of the CDR3 is TGTGCCAGCAGCTTATTATCAGGTAGCAATCAGCCCCAGCATTTT.

The V call is TRBV7-9, the J call TRBJ2-3; TRBD1 agrees at 7 bases. The CDR3 loop spans 16 amino acids. Germline CDR1 reads SEHNR; CDR2 reads FQNEAQ (reference sequence). V lost 2 bases, J lost 6 bases, and 11 bases stayed unmatched. The CDR3 is CASSLSGGEVSDTQYF. CDR3 DNA sequence: TGTGCCAGCAGCTTATCAGGGGGAGAGGTCTCCGATACGCAGTATTTT.

The chain couples TRBV6-5 to TRBJ1-5, with no clear D. Per germline, CDR1 MNHEY and CDR2 SVGAGI. The CDR3 runs to 15 residues. Trimming shortened V by 5 bases and J by 0 bases, and 11 bases separated the two germline ends. In DNA, the CDR3 is TGTGCCAGCAGTCCCGAGGCCTATAGCAATCAGCCCCAGCATTTT. Translated: CASSPEAYSNQPQHF.

This chain links TRBV7-6 with TRBJ2-5; 12 positions agree with TRBD2. V was pared by 1 base and J by 7 bases, with 7 bases of the junction left unmatched. CDR1 and CDR2 from the germline V gene are SGHVS and FNYEAQ. This CDR3 region has 16 residues. CDR3 sequence (DNA): TGTGCCAGCAGCTTAGGGACTAGCGGGAAGGGAGGGACCCAGTACTTC. Protein: CASSLGTSGKGGTQYF.

The CDR3 DNA follows: TGTGCCAGCAGTTCGAACAGGCTGATTAGCACAGATACGCAGTATTTT. This gives the protein CASSSNRLISTDTQYF. This chain connects TRBV28 to TRBJ2-3, with D possibly being TRBD1 (5 bases). Germline loops: CDR1 MDHEN, CDR2 SYDVKM. This CDR3 comprises 16 residues. Trimming took off 4 bases at V and 0 bases at J, with 14 bases between the two ends.

In DNA, the CDR3 is TGTGCCAGCAGCTTACTAGCGGGGGCGAACTTCGGCACAGATACGCAGTATTTT. It is translated as CASSLLAGANFGTDTQYF. This chain connects TRBV7-6 to TRBJ2-3; TRBD2 matches at 10 bases. CDR1 is SGHVS and CDR2 is FNYEAQ in the germline V gene. V lost 2 bases to trimming and J lost 1 base; unmatched junction nucleotides: 9. The CDR3 covers 18 residues. Filled out from reference TRBV7-6 and TRBJ2-3, the complete variable domain reads GAGVSQSPRYKVTKRGQDVALRCDPISGHVSLYWYRQALGQGPEFLTYFNYEAQQDKSGLPNDRFSAERPEGSISTLTIQRTEQRDSAMYRCASSLLAGANFGTDTQYFGPGTRLTVL.

CDR3 residues: CAISGLAATDTQYF. As DNA, the CDR3 is TGTGCCATCAGTGGTCTGGCCGCCACAGATACGCAGTATTTT. The rearrangement uses TRBV10-3 and TRBJ2-3; no clear D. The CDR3 runs to 14 residues. The germline gives CDR1 ENHRY, CDR2 SYGVKD. Trimming removed 4 bases at V and 2 bases at J, with 10 bases between.

With respect to this clone: The same CDR3 can be traced to other DNA sequences in this sample. This rearrangement joins TRBV28 to TRBJ2-7; 8 nucleotides agree with TRBD1. Germline CDR1 reads MDHEN; CDR2 reads SYDVKM. The ends lost 6 bases at V and 3 bases at J; junction bases unmatched: 4. The CDR3 is made up of 13 amino acids. This chain's CDR3 is CASRGTGVYEQYF. CDR3 in DNA: TGTGCCAGCAGAGGGACAGGAGTCTACGAGCAGTACTTC.

As to this clone: In this CDR3 the conserved last residue, phenylalanine or tryptophan, is missing, so a read error is likely. The limits of the CDR3 on the DNA are not certain, so only TCRdb's listed CDR3 is given. The chain has TRBV10-1 and TRBJ2-7; the table's TRBD2 call for D was not verified on the DNA. From its first to its last residue, the CDR3 has 10 amino acids. CDR1 and CDR2 from the germline V gene are WNHNN and SYGVQD (reference sequence). The CDR3 loop reads CASSEPLAGN.

This chain links TRBV29-1 with TRBJ2-2; D ambiguous. CDR1 SQVTM and CDR2 ANQGSEA come from the germline V gene. The CDR3 extends over 14 amino acids. V was pared by 5 bases and J by 6 bases, with 16 bases between. CDR3 bases: TGCAGCGTTCGTCCCAACCGTGGCCCCGGGGAGCTGTTTTTT. It specifies CSVRPNRGPGELFF.

The chain has TRBV7-9 and TRBJ2-3, with D perhaps assigned TRBD1 or TRBD2 (6 bases each). The V gene lost 6 bases and the J gene lost 4 bases, with 17 bases spanning the gap. Germline values: CDR1 SEHNR, CDR2 FQNEAQ (reference sequence). CDR3 size: 15 residues. Here the CDR3 reads CASSSAARGADTQYF. Written as DNA, the CDR3 is TGTGCCAGCAGTTCTGCGGCGAGGGGGGCAGATACGCAGTATTTT. Complete variable domain (other parts from reference TRBV7-9 and TRBJ2-3): DTGVSQNPRHKITKRGQNVTFRCDPISEHNRLYWYRQTLGQGPEFLTYFQNEAQLEKSRLLSDRFSAERPKGSFSTLEIQRTEQGDSAMYLCASSSAARGADTQYFGPGTRLTVL.

This clone was recorded only once. V gene TRBV7-8 combines with J gene TRBJ2-7, with 7 bases lining up with TRBD1. The CDR3 loop spans 16 amino acids. V lost 7 bases to trimming and J lost 0 bases; unmatched junction nucleotides: 12. Germline CDR1 reads SGHVS; CDR2 reads FQNEAQ. CDR3 sequence: CASTATPTGISYEQYF. The CDR3 nucleotides are TGTGCCAGCACCGCGACCCCGACAGGGATCTCCTACGAGCAGTACTTC.

This chain connects TRBV11-2 to TRBJ2-1; possibly TRBD2 for D (6 bases). The germline V gene encodes CDR1 SGHAT and CDR2 FQNNGV. The CDR3 totals 14 residues. V was shortened by 2 bases and J by 3 bases, with 8 bases between the two germline ends. The chain's CDR3 is CASSLTGVYNEQFF. The CDR3 DNA sequence: TGTGCCAGCAGCTTAACGGGGGTCTACAATGAGCAGTTCTTC.

A remark on this clone: Just one base apart from a much larger clone, this may be a read error. The same CDR3 also results from other DNA sequences found in this sample. This chain uses TRBV7-8 with TRBJ1-5; D is unclear. The CDR3 runs to 12 residues. The germline CDR1 and CDR2 sequences are SGHVS and FQNEAQ. V gave up 3 bases and J gave up 4 bases, with 4 bases separating them. CDR3 sequence: CASSLGNQPQHF. The CDR3 nucleotides read TGTGCCAGCAGCTTGGGAAATCAGCCCCAGCATTTT.

Comment on this clone: This sample includes further DNA sequences coding for the same CDR3. This chain connects TRBV29-1 to TRBJ2-7; perhaps TRBD2 as D (5 bases). The germline V gene encodes CDR1 SQVTM and CDR2 ANQGSEA. Trimming shortened V by 5 bases and J by 2 bases, and 13 bases separated the two germline ends. This CDR3 is built from 13 residues. The CDR3 reads CSVTGGGTYEQYF. Written as DNA, the CDR3 is TGCAGCGTTACCGGAGGAGGCACCTACGAGCAGTACTTC.

This chain uses TRBV27 with TRBJ1-1, with D uncertain. V lost 7 bases and J 0 bases, leaving 9 bases between the germline ends. This CDR3 comprises 13 residues. Germline V gives CDR1 MNHEY, CDR2 SMNVEV (reference sequence). The CDR3 spells CASTGRVNTEAFF. The CDR3 DNA reads as TGTGCCAGCACCGGACGGGTGAACACTGAAGCTTTCTTT.

This chain links TRBV4-3 with TRBJ2-7; D is uncertain. CDR1 and CDR2 from the germline V gene are LGHNA and YSLEER. The CDR3 is made up of 15 amino acids. V lost 0 bases, J lost 2 bases, and 11 bases lay in between. The CDR3 DNA follows: TGCGCCAGCAGCCAAGATCGACATGGTCCCTACGAGCAGTACTTC. It codes for CASSQDRHGPYEQYF.

This chain's CDR3 is CASGQRNTDTQYF. The CDR3 DNA is TGTGCCAGCGGCCAGCGGAACACAGATACGCAGTATTTT. The rearrangement uses TRBV5-4 and TRBJ2-3; tentative D call: TRBD2 (5 bases). This CDR3 is 13 amino acids long. CDR1 and CDR2 (germline): SGHNT, YYREEE (reference sequence). Trimming shortened V by 7 bases and J by 2 bases, and 11 bases separated the two germline ends.

To note about this clone: Other DNA sequences within the sample encode an identical CDR3. The genes are TRBV27 and TRBJ2-3; D ambiguous. Germline V gives CDR1 MNHEY, CDR2 SMNVEV (reference sequence). The CDR3 length is 13 residues. Trimming removed 7 bases from V and 1 base from J, with 9 bases in between. The CDR3 DNA follows: TGTGCCAGCACGGGTGGAGGCACAGATACGCAGTATTTT. This codes for CASTGGGTDTQYF.